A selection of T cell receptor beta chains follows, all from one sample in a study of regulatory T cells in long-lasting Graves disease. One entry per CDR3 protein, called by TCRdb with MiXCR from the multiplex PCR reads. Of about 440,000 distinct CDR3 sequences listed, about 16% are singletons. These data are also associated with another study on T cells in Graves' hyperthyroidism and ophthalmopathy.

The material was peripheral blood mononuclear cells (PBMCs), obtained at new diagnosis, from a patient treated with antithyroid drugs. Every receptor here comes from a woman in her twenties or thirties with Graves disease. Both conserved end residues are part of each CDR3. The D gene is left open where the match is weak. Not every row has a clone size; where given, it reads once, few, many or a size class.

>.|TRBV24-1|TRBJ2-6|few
CATSADSGANVLTF
TGTGCCACCAGTGCGGACTCTGGGGCCAACGTCCTGACTTTC
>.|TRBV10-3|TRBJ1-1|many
CAIRGRASEAFF
TGTGCCATCAGAGGCAGGGCGTCTGAAGCTTTCTTT
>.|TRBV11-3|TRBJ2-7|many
CASSLVWTDEQYF
TGTGCCAGCAGCTTAGTGTGGACGGACGAGCAGTACTTC
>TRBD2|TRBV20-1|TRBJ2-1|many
CSARDHGTSGNGGFDEQFF
TGCAGTGCTAGAGATCATGGGACTAGCGGGAACGGGGGGTTTGATGAGCAGTTCTTC
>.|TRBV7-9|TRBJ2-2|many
CASSSGHTTGELVF
TGTGCCAGCAGCTCGGGACACACCACCGGGGAGCTGGTTTTT
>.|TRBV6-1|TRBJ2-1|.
CASSENPLLGDEQFF
TGTGCCAGCAGTGAAAACCCCTTACTAGGCGATGAGCAGTTCTTC
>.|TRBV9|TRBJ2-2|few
CASSVGPTNTGELFF
TGTGCCAGCAGCGTAGGACCCACGAACACCGGGGAGCTGTTTTTT
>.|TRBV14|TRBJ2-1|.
CASSQDSMGIADYNEQFF
TGTGCCAGCAGCCAAGATAGCATGGGAATAGCGGATTACAATGAGCAGTTCTTC
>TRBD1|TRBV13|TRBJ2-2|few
CASSATGGPTGELFF
TGTGCCAGCAGCGCGACAGGGGGTCCCACCGGGGAGCTGTTTTTT
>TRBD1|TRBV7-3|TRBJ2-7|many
CASSFGTGDSYEQYF
TGTGCCAGCAGCTTCGGGACAGGGGACTCCTACGAGCAGTACTTC
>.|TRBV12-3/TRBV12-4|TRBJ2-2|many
CASRRRVARTGELFF
TGTGCCAGCAGACGTCGGGTGGCAAGGACCGGGGAGCTGTTTTTT
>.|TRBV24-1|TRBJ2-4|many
CATSDIGASKNIQYF
TGTGCCACCAGTGATATCGGGGCCTCCAAAAACATTCAGTACTTC
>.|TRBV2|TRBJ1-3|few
CASSGGRPSGNTIYF
TGTGCCAGCAGTGGGGGCCGACCCTCTGGAAACACCATATATTTT
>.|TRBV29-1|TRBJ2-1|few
CSVDKPTREQFF
TGCAGCGTTGATAAGCCAACCCGTGAGCAGTTCTTC
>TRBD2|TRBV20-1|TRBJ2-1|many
CSAVLPGLAVSYNEQFF
TGCAGTGCTGTCCTTCCGGGACTAGCGGTCTCCTACAATGAGCAGTTCTTC
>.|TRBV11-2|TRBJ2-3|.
CASSPGGPGGTDTQYF
TGTGCCAGCAGCCCCGGAGGACCCGGAGGTACAGATACGCAGTATTTT
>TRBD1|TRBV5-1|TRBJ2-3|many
CASSFRDRGTDTQYF
TGCGCCAGCAGCTTCAGGGACAGGGGCACAGATACGCAGTATTTT
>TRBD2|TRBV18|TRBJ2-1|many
CASSHQREGQNEQFF
TGTGCCAGCTCCCACCAGCGGGAGGGCCAGAATGAGCAGTTCTTC
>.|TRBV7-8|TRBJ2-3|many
CASSQVDPTDTQYF
TGTGCCAGCAGCCAAGTGGACCCCACAGATACGCAGTATTTT
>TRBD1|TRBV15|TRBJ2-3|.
CATSRDRGLADTQYF
TGTGCCACCAGCAGAGATAGGGGGCTTGCAGATACGCAGTATTTT
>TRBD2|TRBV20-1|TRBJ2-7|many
CSAATSGLSYEQYF
TGCAGTGCAGCTACTAGCGGCCTCTCCTACGAGCAGTACTTC
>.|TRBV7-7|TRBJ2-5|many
CASSLVTGGETQYF
TGTGCTAGCAGCTTAGTTACGGGCGGTGAGACCCAGTACTTC
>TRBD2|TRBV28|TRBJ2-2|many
CASSTPKGGLADYTGELFF
TGTGCCAGCAGCACTCCGAAAGGGGGACTAGCAGACTACACCGGGGAGCTGTTTTTT
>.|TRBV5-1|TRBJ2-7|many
CASSSFRDSPYEQYF
TGCGCCAGCAGCTCGTTCCGGGACTCGCCTTACGAGCAGTACTTC
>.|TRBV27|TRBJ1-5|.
CASPNRSNQPQHF
TGTGCCAGCCCCAACCGTAGCAATCAGCCCCAGCATTTT
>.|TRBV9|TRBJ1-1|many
CASSPYSDMGGNPENTEAFF
TGTGCCAGCAGCCCCTATAGTGATATGGGGGGCAACCCAGAGAACACTGAAGCTTTCTTT
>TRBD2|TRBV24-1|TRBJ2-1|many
CATSEEIAGGTYNEQFF
TGTGCCACCAGTGAAGAAATAGCGGGAGGAACCTACAATGAGCAGTTCTTC
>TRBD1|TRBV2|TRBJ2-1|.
CASRVPWTGQINEQFF
TGTGCCAGCAGGGTCCCTTGGACAGGACAAATCAATGAGCAGTTCTTC
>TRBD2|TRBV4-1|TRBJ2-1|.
CASSQDLGSGRSNEQFF
TGCGCCAGCAGCCAAGATCTTGGTAGCGGGAGGAGCAATGAGCAGTTCTTC
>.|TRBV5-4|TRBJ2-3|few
CASSSGETWADTQYF
TGTGCCAGCAGCTCCGGAGAAACTTGGGCAGATACGCAGTATTTT
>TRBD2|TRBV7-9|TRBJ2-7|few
CASIPLVAGHNEQYF
TGTGCCAGCATCCCTCTGGTAGCGGGCCACAATGAGCAGTACTTC
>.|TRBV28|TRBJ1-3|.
CASSRRSVDTIYF
TGTGCCAGCAGTCGTCGATCAGTGGACACCATATATTTT
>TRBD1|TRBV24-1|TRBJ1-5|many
CATSDTGTGVQPQHF
TGTGCCACCAGTGACACCGGGACAGGGGTGCAGCCCCAGCATTTT
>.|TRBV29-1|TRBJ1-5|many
CSVVIGGANQPQHF
TGCAGCGTTGTAATTGGGGGTGCAAATCAGCCCCAGCATTTT
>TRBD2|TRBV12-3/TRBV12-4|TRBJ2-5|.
CASSSRREGGETQYF
TGTGCCAGCAGTTCAAGGCGGGAGGGGGGGGAGACCCAGTACTTC
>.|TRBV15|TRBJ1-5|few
CATSRDGWQGGRNQPQHF
TGTGCCACCAGCAGAGACGGATGGCAGGGTGGGCGCAATCAGCCCCAGCATTTT
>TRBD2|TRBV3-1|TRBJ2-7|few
CASSQPASGRYEQYF
TGCGCCAGCAGCCAACCGGCTAGCGGGAGATACGAGCAGTACTTC
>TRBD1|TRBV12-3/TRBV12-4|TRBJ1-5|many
CAIRKHKRQGQNQPQHF
TGTGCCATCAGAAAGCACAAGCGACAGGGTCAGAATCAGCCCCAGCATTTT
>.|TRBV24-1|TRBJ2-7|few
CATSLYGEQYF
TGTGCCACCAGTCTATACGGCGAGCAGTACTTC
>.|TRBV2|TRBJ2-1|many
CASSEGALANNEQFF
TGTGCCAGCAGTGAAGGTGCGCTGGCGAACAATGAGCAGTTCTTC
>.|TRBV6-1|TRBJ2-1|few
CASSQPTPYNEQFF
TGTGCCAGCAGTCAACCGACACCTTACAATGAGCAGTTCTTC